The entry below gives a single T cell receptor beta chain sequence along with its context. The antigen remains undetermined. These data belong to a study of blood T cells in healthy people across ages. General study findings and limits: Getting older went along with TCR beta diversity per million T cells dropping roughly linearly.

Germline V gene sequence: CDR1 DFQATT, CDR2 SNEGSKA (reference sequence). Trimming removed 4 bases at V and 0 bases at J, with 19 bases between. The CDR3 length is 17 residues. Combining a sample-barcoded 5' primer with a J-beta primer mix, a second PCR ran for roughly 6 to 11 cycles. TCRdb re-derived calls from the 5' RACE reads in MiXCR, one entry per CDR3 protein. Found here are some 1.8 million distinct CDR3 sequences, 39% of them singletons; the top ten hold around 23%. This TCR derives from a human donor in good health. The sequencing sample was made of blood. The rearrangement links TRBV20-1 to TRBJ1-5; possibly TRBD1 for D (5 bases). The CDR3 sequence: CSATDETALYSNQPQHF. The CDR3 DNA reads TGCAGTGCTACTGACGAGACAGCCTTATATAGCAATCAGCCCCAGCATTTT.